This T cell receptor (beta chain) came from a study of blood T cell repertoires in COVID-19. Across the whole study: COVID-19 samples, acute and convalescent, were from the United States, Italy and Spain.

Trimming cost V 8 bases and J 7 bases, with 18 bases left between them. CDR1 is SEHNR, CDR2 FQNEAQ, per germline (reference sequence). This CDR3 has 14 amino acids. TCRdb's copy holds only in-frame clones and misses some; the assay was immunoSEQ multiplex PCR. The sample gives roughly 150,000 clones, 76% of which show up once; 3.7% is in the top ten. V and J are TRBV7-9 and TRBJ2-1; D perhaps matches TRBD2 (5 bases). This TCR derives from a woman older than 75 with acute or convalescent COVID-19. The sequencing sample was made of peripheral blood. The CDR3 coding sequence is TGTGCCAGCGAGTCGGGGTCGGGTGGGAATGAGCAGTTCTTC. It encodes CASESGSGGNEQFF.